The rows below give T cell receptor beta chains drawn from one sample of a study of blood T cell repertoires in COVID-19. The method was immunoSEQ multiplex PCR; TCRdb's version includes in-frame clones alone and lacks a portion of them. This sample carries approximately 150,000 clones, 80% of them seen once, and the ten largest clones take 5%. Sequenced sample: peripheral blood. The receptors derive from a woman in her 50s with acute or convalescent COVID-19. CDR3s include the opening cysteine and the closing phenylalanine or tryptophan. Fields, in order: V gene, CDR3 protein.

TRBV6-2/TRBV6-3 CASSQGTKQFF
TRBV3-1/TRBV3-2 CASSQVGSGIGRSEKLFF
TRBV2 CASSLSTGTGELFF
TRBV12-3/TRBV12-4 CASSRQRNYGYTF
TRBV2 CASSEKGEGYGYTF
TRBV29-1 CSVESQTYGYTF
TRBV4-3 CASSQDMATNEQFF
TRBV6-2/TRBV6-3 CASSLTLQPQHF
TRBV29-1 CSYEQGAGDTQYF
TRBV24-1 CATSGDITDTQYF
TRBV6-5 CASGVMEQGAYGYTF
TRBV5-6 CASSLPGTNEKLFF
TRBV10-3 CAISDSRGMDEQFF
TRBV19 CASSPRPEGAGGYGYTF
TRBV5-1 CASSPSVQTQETQYF
TRBV28 CASETAARDTQYF
TRBV9 CASSVVFNSYEQYF
TRBV27 CASRKGGVDTQYF
TRBV30 CAWSFWTSSETQYF
TRBV5-5 CASSFQGRDEKLFF
TRBV28 CASRNDRAPQETQYF
TRBV5-1 CASSFPSPYNEQFF
TRBV6-5 CASSYGAGDQPQHF
TRBV28 CASSLSGLPNTEAFF
TRBV2 CAAKALREGRFF
TRBV19 CASSRNEPGTGGAGGYTF
TRBV19 CASTRDLKGVTGELFF
TRBV6-5 CASSYSRGLDNEQFF
TRBV19 CASSIGTAQETQYF
TRBV12-3/TRBV12-4 CASSLLRNGGYTF
TRBV7-8 CASSPGQGAGSNQPQHF
TRBV4-3 CASSPLAGLFNSPLHF